A selection of T cell receptor beta chains follows, all from one sample in a study of cytomegalovirus exposure and HLA in healthy donors. Libraries were prepared by immunoSEQ multiplex PCR; TCRdb keeps only in-frame clonotypes and omits some of them. The sample lists under 400,000 clones; around 86% were seen once. Sequences were obtained from PBMCs. The receptors originated from a woman aged 18-30 years in good health and CMV-seronegative. Each CDR3 is given with its conserved first and last residue. A D gene is named only where the DNA matches it firmly. Rows give clone size only sometimes, using once, few, many, or a class for an expanded clone.

TRBJ1-3 TRBV30 . . CARGADLDHSGNTIYF TGTGCCCGGGGGGCAGATTTAGACCACTCTGGAAACACCATATATTTT
TRBJ1-1 TRBV4-1 . . CASSHGGRNTEAFF TGCGCCAGCAGCCACGGAGGGCGGAACACTGAAGCTTTCTTT
TRBJ2-3 TRBV5-6 TRBD2 . CASSLLVYGLAGPDTQYF TGTGCCAGCAGCTTGTTGGTTTACGGACTAGCGGGACCCGATACGCAGTATTTT
TRBJ1-2 TRBV27 TRBD1 once CASSLEGAQGYGYTF TGTGCCAGCAGTTTAGAGGGGGCCCAGGGCTATGGCTACACCTTC
TRBJ1-2 TRBV7-9 TRBD1 . CASSSRDRGQRGYGYTF TGTGCCAGCAGCTCCCGGGACAGGGGACAACGAGGCTATGGCTACACCTTC
TRBJ2-1 TRBV5-1 . . CASSLAAGSAGNEQFF TGCGCCAGCAGCTTGGCCGCGGGGAGTGCGGGCAATGAGCAGTTCTTC
TRBJ2-7 TRBV10-2 TRBD2 few CASSGRLAGVFEQYF TGCGCCAGCAGTGGAAGACTAGCGGGGGTCTTCGAGCAGTACTTC
TRBJ1-4 TRBV28 . . CASTSRPDRWGANEKLFF TGTGCCAGCACGAGTCGGCCTGATCGATGGGGAGCTAATGAAAAACTGTTTTTT
TRBJ1-2 TRBV9 . . CASSVAGGRGYGYTF TGTGCCAGCAGCGTAGCGGGGGGACGGGGCTATGGCTACACCTTC
TRBJ2-1 TRBV6-6 TRBD1 . CASSQLTGGNEQFF TGTGCCAGCAGTCAGTTAACAGGGGGAAATGAGCAGTTCTTC
TRBJ2-7 TRBV19 TRBD1 . CASSTRDRVNEQYF TGTGCCAGTAGTACCCGGGACAGGGTAAACGAGCAGTACTTC
TRBJ2-1 TRBV4-2 TRBD2 . CASSGGVQDYNEQFF TGTGCCAGCAGCGGGGGGGTCCAGGACTACAATGAGCAGTTCTTC
TRBJ1-4 TRBV27 . . CASSPIPDPPTNEKLFF TGTGCCAGCAGCCCAATTCCAGATCCTCCGACTAATGAAAAACTGTTTTTT
TRBJ1-1 TRBV7-2 TRBD1 . CASSLNRGGTEAFF TGTGCCAGCAGCCTCAACAGGGGAGGCACTGAAGCTTTCTTT
TRBJ2-7 TRBV2 TRBD2 once CASRGTSGRASYEQYF TGTGCCAGCAGGGGAACTAGCGGGAGGGCGTCTTACGAGCAGTACTTC
TRBJ2-7 TRBV6-1 TRBD2 . CASSERGSYEQYF TGTGCCAGCAGTGAGCGGGGGTCCTACGAGCAGTACTTC
TRBJ2-2 TRBV2 . many CASSAQRTSLRLFF TGTGCCAGCAGTGCCCAGCGGACCAGTTTAAGGCTGTTTTTT
TRBJ2-7 TRBV6-1 . . CASSVMTETYEQYF TGTGCCAGCAGTGTCATGACTGAAACCTACGAGCAGTACTTC
TRBJ2-5 TRBV9 TRBD2 . CASSETSGHSQETQYF TGTGCCAGCAGCGAGACTAGCGGGCATTCTCAAGAGACCCAGTACTTC
TRBJ2-5 TRBV5-1 . . CASSPRATRGVEETQYF TGCGCCAGCAGTCCCCGTGCGACGCGGGGTGTCGAAGAGACCCAGTACTTC
TRBJ2-1 TRBV2 . . CASSEALAGEQFF TGTGCCAGCAGTGAGGCACTAGCCGGTGAGCAGTTCTTC
TRBJ2-3 TRBV28 TRBD1 . CASSNPSGGPDTQYF TGTGCCAGCAGTAATCCCTCAGGGGGCCCAGATACGCAGTATTTT
TRBJ2-1 TRBV28 . . CASSSPTKYNEQFF TGTGCCAGCAGTTCGCCGACTAAGTACAATGAGCAGTTCTTC
TRBJ2-6 TRBV9 . . CASSGGGSGANVLTF TGTGCCAGCAGCGGAGGGGGCTCTGGGGCCAACGTCCTGACTTTC
TRBJ2-1 TRBV4-2 TRBD1 . CASSQEGTGLYNEQFF TGTGCCAGCAGCCAAGAGGGGACAGGGCTCTACAATGAGCAGTTCTTC
TRBJ1-1 TRBV19 TRBD1 . CASRTPGGTTEAFF TGTGCCAGTAGGACTCCAGGGGGAACGACTGAAGCTTTCTTT
TRBJ2-2 TRBV7-9 TRBD2 . CASSFGLAGAKAGELFF TGTGCCAGCAGCTTCGGACTAGCGGGGGCCAAGGCCGGGGAGCTGTTTTTT
TRBJ1-3 TRBV7-2 TRBD1 . CASSSTTGIGNTIYF TGTGCCAGCAGCTCTACGACAGGGATTGGAAACACCATATATTTT
TRBJ2-3 TRBV30 TRBD2 . CACSGGYTDTQYF TGTGCCTGTAGCGGGGGGTACACAGATACGCAGTATTTT
TRBJ2-6 TRBV5-1 TRBD2 . CASSRKGGTSGEHSSGANVLTF TGCGCCAGCAGCCGGAAGGGAGGGACTAGCGGGGAACACTCCTCTGGGGCCAACGTCCTGACTTTC
TRBJ1-6 TRBV30 . . CAWSVQGPIAPLHF TGTGCCTGGAGTGTTCAGGGGCCTATAGCACCCCTCCACTTT
TRBJ2-6 TRBV28 TRBD1 . CASSRQGGYSGANVLTF TGTGCCAGCAGTAGACAGGGGGGATACTCTGGGGCCAACGTCCTGACTTTC
TRBJ2-5 TRBV28 . . CASRGKLDNLQETQYF TGTGCCAGCAGAGGTAAATTGGACAACCTCCAAGAGACCCAGTACTTC
TRBJ1-2 TRBV29-1 TRBD1 . CSVEEDRGLVYGYTF TGCAGCGTTGAAGAGGACAGGGGGCTGGTCTATGGCTACACCTTC
TRBJ2-2 TRBV5-1 TRBD1 . CASSWDRGDGELFF TGCGCCAGCAGCTGGGACAGGGGCGACGGGGAGCTGTTTTTT
TRBJ2-5 TRBV30 . . CAWSVLLGQETQYF TGTGCCTGGAGTGTACTTTTGGGGCAGGAGACCCAGTACTTC
TRBJ2-3 TRBV4-1 TRBD2 . CASSQGLLAGRTDTQYF TGCGCCAGCAGCCAAGGGTTGCTAGCGGGGCGCACAGATACGCAGTATTTT
TRBJ2-3 TRBV27 TRBD1 once CASSGGTGGADTQYF TGTGCCAGCAGTGGGGGGACAGGGGGGGCAGATACGCAGTATTTT
TRBJ2-7 TRBV5-4 . . CASSWTAGADEQYF TGTGCCAGCAGCTGGACGGCAGGGGCGGACGAGCAGTACTTC
TRBJ2-3 TRBV5-1 . . CASSFGDTQYF TGCGCCAGCAGCTTCGGAGATACGCAGTATTTT
TRBJ2-5 TRBV4-1 . few CASSQEEPRGETQYF TGCGCCAGCAGCCAAGAAGAACCTAGGGGAGAGACCCAGTACTTC
TRBJ1-1 TRBV27 . . CASSLGQGGNTEAFF TGTGCCAGCAGTTTAGGGCAGGGCGGGAACACTGAAGCTTTCTTT
TRBJ2-7 TRBV14 TRBD1 . CASSPTRGTGISYEQYF TGTGCCAGCAGCCCCACCAGAGGGACAGGGATCTCCTACGAGCAGTACTTC
TRBJ2-5 TRBV4-1 TRBD1 . CASSQGLTGDQETQYF TGCGCCAGCAGCCAAGGGCTGACAGGGGATCAAGAGACCCAGTACTTC
TRBJ2-7 TRBV5-8 TRBD1 . CASSPGTGAYEQYF TGTGCCAGCAGCCCCGGGACAGGCGCCTACGAGCAGTACTTC
TRBJ2-5 TRBV6-1 TRBD1 . CASRRQGAQETQYF TGTGCCAGCAGGAGACAGGGCGCTCAAGAGACCCAGTACTTC
TRBJ2-2 TRBV28 . . CASSLVGLANYGELFF TGTGCCAGCAGTTTAGTCGGGCTAGCGAATTACGGGGAGCTGTTTTTT
TRBJ2-7 TRBV28 TRBD1 . CASIGTGGAREQYF TGTGCCAGCATCGGGACAGGGGGCGCGAGGGAGCAGTACTTC
TRBJ1-2 TRBV27 . . CASSPLPGRGGYTF TGTGCCAGCAGTCCCTTACCCGGGAGGGGGGGCTACACCTTC
TRBJ1-2 TRBV6-6 . . CASRSDSLGYTF TGTGCCAGCAGATCGGACAGTCTCGGCTACACCTTC